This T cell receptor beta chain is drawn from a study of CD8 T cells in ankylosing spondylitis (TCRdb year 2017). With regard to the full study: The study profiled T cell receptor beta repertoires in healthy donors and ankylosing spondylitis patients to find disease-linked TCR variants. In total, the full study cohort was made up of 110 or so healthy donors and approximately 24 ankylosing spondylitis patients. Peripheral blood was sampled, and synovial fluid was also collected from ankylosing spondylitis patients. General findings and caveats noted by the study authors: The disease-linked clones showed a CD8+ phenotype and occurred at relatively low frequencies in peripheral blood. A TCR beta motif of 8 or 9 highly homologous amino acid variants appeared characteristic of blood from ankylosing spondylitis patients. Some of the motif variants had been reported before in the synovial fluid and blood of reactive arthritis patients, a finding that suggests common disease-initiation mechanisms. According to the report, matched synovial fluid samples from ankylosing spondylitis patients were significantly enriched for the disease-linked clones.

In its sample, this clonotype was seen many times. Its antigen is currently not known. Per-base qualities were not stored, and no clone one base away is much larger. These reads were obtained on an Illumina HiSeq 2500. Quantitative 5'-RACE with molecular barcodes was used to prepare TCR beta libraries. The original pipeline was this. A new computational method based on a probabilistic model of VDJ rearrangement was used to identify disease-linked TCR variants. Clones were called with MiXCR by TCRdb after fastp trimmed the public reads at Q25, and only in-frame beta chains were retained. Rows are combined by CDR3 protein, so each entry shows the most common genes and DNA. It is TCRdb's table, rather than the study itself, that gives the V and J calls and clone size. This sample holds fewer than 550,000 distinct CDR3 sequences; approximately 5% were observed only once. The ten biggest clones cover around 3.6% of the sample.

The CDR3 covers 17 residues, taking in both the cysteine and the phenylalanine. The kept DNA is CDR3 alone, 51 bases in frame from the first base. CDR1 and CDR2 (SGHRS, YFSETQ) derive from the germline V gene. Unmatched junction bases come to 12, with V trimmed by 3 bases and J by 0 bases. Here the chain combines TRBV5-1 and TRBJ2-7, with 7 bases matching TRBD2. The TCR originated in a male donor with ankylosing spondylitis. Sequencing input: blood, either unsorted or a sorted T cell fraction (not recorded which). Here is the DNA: TGCGCCAGCAGCTGGGGGTTGGCGGGAGCCTACTCCTACGAGCAGTACTTC. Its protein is CASSWGLAGAYSYEQYF. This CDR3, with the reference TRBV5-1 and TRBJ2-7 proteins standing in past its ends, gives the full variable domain KAGVTQTPRYLIKTRGQQVTLSCSPISGHRSVSWYQQTPGQGLQFLFEYFSETQRNKGNFPGRFSGRQFSNSRSEMNVSTLELGDSALYLCASSWGLAGAYSYEQYFGPGTRLTVT.